The 30 T cell receptor beta chains given below trace back to one sample, sequenced in a study of cytomegalovirus exposure and HLA in healthy donors. Profiled with immunoSEQ multiplex PCR; TCRdb holds only in-frame clones, not every one. Of about 150,000 clones in the sample, about 89% were seen once. The sequencing sample was made of PBMCs. The source of these receptors is a woman between 18 and 30 years old in good health and CMV-seropositive.

The chain has TRBV28 and TRBJ1-3; no definite D call. The CDR3 sequence is 15 residues long. V lost 6 bases and J 0 bases, leaving 12 bases between the germline ends. The germline CDR1 and CDR2 sequences are MDHEN and SYDVKM. The CDR3 protein is CASRLFWSSGNTIYF. The CDR3, as DNA: TGTGCCAGCAGGCTTTTCTGGAGCTCTGGAAACACCATATATTTT.

This chain links TRBV7-6 with TRBJ2-7; D uncertain. Per the germline V gene, CDR1 is SGHVS and CDR2 is FNYEAQ. The CDR3 has 14 residues. Trimming stripped 1 base from V and 0 bases from J, with 7 bases between. The CDR3 region is CASSLGQTSYEQYF. The CDR3 coding sequence is TGTGCCAGCAGCTTAGGGCAAACCTCCTACGAGCAGTACTTC.

The count of this clone is one. The chain has TRBV9 and TRBJ1-5; 10 positions agree with TRBD1. The length of the CDR3 is 14 residues. The trim removed 4 bases at V and 6 bases at J, leaving 4 bases unmatched. CDR1 SGDLS and CDR2 YYNGEE come from the germline V gene. In DNA, the CDR3 is TGTGCCAGCAGCCAGACAGGGGGCACTCAGCCCCAGCATTTT. Its translation: CASSQTGGTQPQHF.

The rearrangement links TRBV23-1 to TRBJ2-7; 7 bases are shared with TRBD2. TRBV23-1 falls under the ORF class, with uncertain function. J was trimmed by 6 bases and V by 3 bases; bases with no gene match: 14. This CDR3 comprises 16 residues. DNA for the CDR3: TGCGCCAGCAGTCACCTTCCCACATGGGAGGGCCGCGAGCAGTACTTC. Translating gives CASSHLPTWEGREQYF.

This chain links TRBV6-5 with TRBJ1-1, with 9 nucleotides matching TRBD1. The length of the CDR3 is 14 residues. CDR1 and CDR2 (germline): MNHEY, SVGAGI. J was trimmed by 3 bases and V by 5 bases; bases with no gene match: 4. CDR3 sequence: CASSATGGYTEAFF. The DNA for the CDR3 is TGTGCCAGCAGTGCGACAGGGGGGTACACTGAAGCTTTCTTT.

This chain links TRBV4-2 with TRBJ2-7; D might be TRBD2 (5 bases). This CDR3 is built from 14 residues. Trimming left V 0 bases short and J 3 bases short, with 9 bases between. Germline-derived CDR1 and CDR2 are LGHNA and YNFKEQ. The CDR3: CASSQETNNYEQYF. DNA of the CDR3: TGTGCCAGCAGCCAAGAGACTAACAACTACGAGCAGTACTTC.

The count of this clone is one. The genes are TRBV18 and TRBJ2-3; D is perhaps TRBD1 (5 bases). The V gene's germline CDR1 is KGHSH and CDR2 LQKENI. V lost 0 bases and J 1 base, leaving 11 bases between the germline ends. The CDR3 sequence is 16 residues long. The CDR3 spells CASSPPYEGGTDTQYF. CDR3 nucleotide sequence: TGTGCCAGCTCACCACCCTACGAAGGGGGCACAGATACGCAGTATTTT.

Details on this clone: At one end, the junction sequence differs from germline, possibly due to a read error. This chain connects TRBV7-7 to TRBJ2-1; 9 positions match TRBD1. Germline CDR1 and CDR2: SSHAT and FNYEAQ (reference sequence). There are 15 residues in the CDR3. The CDR3, as DNA: TGTGCTAGCAGCCCGGGACAGGGCCCCTACAATGAGCAGTTCTTC. It yields the protein CASSPGQGPYNEQFF.

There are a few counts of this clone. V usage is TRBV4-1 and J usage is TRBJ2-7; 8 bases align to TRBD1. The CDR3 is 14 residues long. Germline V gene data show CDR1 as MGHRA and CDR2 as YSYEKL. After removal of 4 bases from V and 2 bases from J, the junction contained 4 bases not matched to a gene. CDR3 sequence reads: CASSRGQGPYEQYF. CDR3 sequence (DNA): TGCGCCAGCAGCCGAGGACAGGGCCCCTACGAGCAGTACTTC.

V usage is TRBV7-9 and J usage is TRBJ2-7, with 7 bases that match TRBD1. Trimming cost V 4 bases and J 13 bases; bases outside gene matches: 16. The length of the CDR3 is 14 residues. In germline, CDR1 is SEHNR, CDR2 FQNEAQ (reference sequence). The DNA of the CDR3 is TGTGCCAGCAGCTCCGGGACAGTTCCCTACGTTGATTACTTC. It specifies CASSSGTVPYVDYF.

The gene calls are TRBV15 and TRBJ2-2; TRBD2 matches 8 bases. Germline CDR1 is LNHNV and CDR2 is YYDKDF (reference sequence). Trimming cost V 1 base and J 1 base; bases outside gene matches: 5. The CDR3 consists of 17 residues. CDR3 nucleotide sequence: TGTGCCACCAGCAGAGGACTCAGCGGGAGGAACACCGGGGAGCTGTTTTTT. Amino acid sequence: CATSRGLSGRNTGELFF.

This rearrangement joins TRBV5-1 to TRBJ2-3; no clear D gene. The CDR3 is 16 residues long. V shed 0 bases and J shed 2 bases, with 13 bases lying between them. From germline, CDR1 is SGHRS and CDR2 YFSETQ. Here the CDR3 reads CASSLDGGANTDTQYF. CDR3 nucleotide sequence: TGCGCCAGCAGCTTGGACGGTGGAGCGAACACAGATACGCAGTATTTT.

Written as DNA, the CDR3 is TGCGCCAGCAGCTTTAGTGAAGCGGGAGGGCCTATGTCCTACGAGCAGTACTTC. Protein sequence: CASSFSEAGGPMSYEQYF. This chain joins TRBV5-1 and TRBJ2-7; 10 bases align to TRBD2. With 2 bases clipped from V and 1 base from J, the junction kept 12 bases outside the gene matches. The V gene's germline CDR1 is SGHRS and CDR2 YFSETQ. CDR3 length equals 18 residues.

The chain employs TRBV9 and TRBJ2-3, with D perhaps TRBD2 (5 bases). V dropped 3 bases and J dropped 4 bases, with 9 bases sitting between them. The germline V gene has CDR1 SGDLS and CDR2 YYNGEE. CDR3 length: 13 residues. The CDR3 DNA sequence: TGTGCCAGCAGCGCCTGGACTGCAGATACGCAGTATTTT. It specifies CASSAWTADTQYF.

The genes are TRBV7-9 and TRBJ1-4; D possibly corresponds to TRBD1 (5 bases). The CDR3 has 14 amino acids. Germline values: CDR1 SEHNR, CDR2 FQNEAQ (reference sequence). V was trimmed by 5 bases and J by 8 bases, leaving 15 bases between them. CDR3 residues: CASSRRGGEEKLFF. The CDR3, as DNA: TGTGCCAGCAGCCGTCGCGGAGGGGAAGAAAAACTGTTTTTT.

This clone was recorded once. The chain carries TRBV6-5 and TRBJ2-2, with 7 bases that match TRBD2. Germline CDR1 is MNHEY and CDR2 is SVGAGI. The CDR3 sequence is 13 residues long. The V and J ends lost 8 bases and 6 bases, in that order; junction bases with no gene match: 6. The CDR3 loop is CASHRRGAGELFF. For the CDR3, the DNA is TGTGCCAGCCATCGTCGGGGGGCCGGGGAGCTGTTTTTT.

For the CDR3, the DNA is TGTGCCAGCAGTTCCGGGACAGGACTGATCGGGGGTTATGGCTACACCTTC. This translates into CASSSGTGLIGGYGYTF. This chain joins TRBV28 and TRBJ1-2, with 8 bases fitting TRBD1. This CDR3 is 17 amino acids long. Germline loops: CDR1 MDHEN, CDR2 SYDVKM. The J segment lost 5 bases and the V segment lost 4 bases, leaving 15 bases of the junction unmatched.

In this sample, this clone turned up once. The rearrangement joins TRBV19 to TRBJ2-2; D is perhaps TRBD1 (5 bases). Germline V lookup: CDR1 LNHDA, CDR2 SQIVND (reference sequence). V dropped 5 bases and J dropped 2 bases, with 12 bases sitting between them. The CDR3 is made up of 15 amino acids. CDR3 sequence (DNA): TGTGCCAGTAGTCCCTGGCAGGGAAACACCGGGGAGCTGTTTTTT. Encoded protein: CASSPWQGNTGELFF.

Here the CDR3 reads CASSRRGWTRNEQFF. CDR3 nucleotides: TGCGCCAGCAGCCGAAGGGGGTGGACGCGCAATGAGCAGTTCTTC. V is TRBV5-1 and J is TRBJ2-1; possible D gene TRBD1, 6 bases. The CDR3 extends over 15 amino acids. The V end was cut by 4 bases, the J end by 6 bases, with 17 bases between. Germline CDR1 SGHRS, CDR2 YFSETQ.

This chain links TRBV13 with TRBJ2-1, with TRBD2 matching over 10 bases. Trimming at V came to 0 bases and at J to 4 bases, leaving 3 bases not matched to a gene. The CDR3 runs to 16 residues. Germline CDR1 PRHDT, CDR2 FYEKMQ (reference sequence). The CDR3 protein is CASSLGGLAVYNEQFF. CDR3 nucleotides: TGTGCCAGCAGCTTAGGCGGACTAGCGGTATACAATGAGCAGTTCTTC.

This chain links TRBV5-1 with TRBJ2-5; 7 bases agree with TRBD1. V lost 4 bases and J lost 5; bases outside the gene matches: 11. This CDR3 has 15 amino acids. The germline CDR1 and CDR2 sequences are SGHRS and YFSETQ. This CDR3 reads CASSVSGTAVETQYF. The CDR3 DNA reads TGCGCCAGCAGCGTATCCGGGACAGCGGTTGAGACCCAGTACTTC.

This chain uses TRBV19 with TRBJ2-1, with TRBD1 matching 10 bases. The CDR3 spans 18 residues. With V trimmed by 5 bases and J by 0 bases, 10 bases remained unmatched. From germline, CDR1 is LNHDA and CDR2 SQIVND (reference sequence). The CDR3 DNA reads as TGTGCCAGTAGTGGCCGTCGGTGGGACAGGGGCTCCTACAATGAGCAGTTCTTC. This codes for CASSGRRWDRGSYNEQFF.

This chain connects TRBV11-3 to TRBJ1-1; D possibly corresponds to TRBD1 (5 bases). Per the germline V gene, CDR1 is SGHNT and CDR2 is YENEEA. This CDR3 comprises 15 residues. Trimming stripped 0 bases from V and 2 bases from J, with 10 bases between. In DNA form, the CDR3 reads TGTGCCAGCAGCTTAGAGGGGGGATCCAACACTGAAGCTTTCTTT. Encoded protein: CASSLEGGSNTEAFF.

Written as DNA, the CDR3 is TGTGCCAGCAGTAGGATTACGGGGGGAGTGGAGCGGACCCAGTACTTC. It translates to CASSRITGGVERTQYF. The chain is built from TRBV27 and TRBJ2-5, with TRBD2 matching 7 bases. Germline V gene sequence: CDR1 MNHEY, CDR2 SMNVEV (reference sequence). J lost 7 bases, V lost 5 bases, and 16 bases had no gene match. The CDR3 sequence is 16 residues long.

The chain is built from TRBV5-1 and TRBJ2-1; the match to TRBD2 covers 7 bases. Germline V CDR1 and CDR2: SGHRS, YFSETQ. V dropped 0 bases and J dropped 5; count of bases not matched to a gene: 5. The CDR3 has 15 residues. Written as DNA, the CDR3 is TGCGCCAGCAGCTTGGCGGGGGGTAGGGACAATGAGCAGTTCTTC. This gives the protein CASSLAGGRDNEQFF.

The rearrangement joins TRBV11-3 to TRBJ1-1; 7 bases line up with TRBD1. Germline V gives CDR1 SGHNT, CDR2 YENEEA. This CDR3 spans 13 amino acids. With 5 bases clipped from V and 5 bases from J, the junction kept 5 bases outside the gene matches. This chain's CDR3 is CASSGRTGTEAFF. The CDR3 DNA is TGTGCCAGCAGCGGTAGGACAGGTACTGAAGCTTTCTTT.

The chain joins TRBV11-2 to TRBJ1-3; D is possibly TRBD1 (6 bases). CDR1 SGHAT and CDR2 FQNNGV come from the germline V gene. With 1 base removed from V and 3 bases from J, the gap between germline ends came to 10 bases. The CDR3 contains 15 residues. CDR3 sequence reads: CASSLAGAVGNTIYF. The CDR3 nucleotides are TGTGCCAGCAGCTTAGCAGGGGCTGTTGGAAACACCATATATTTT.

The chain carries TRBV11-2 and TRBJ2-7, with 10 positions matching TRBD1. J was trimmed by 0 bases and V by 3 bases; bases with no gene match: 2. CDR1 is SGHAT and CDR2 is FQNNGV in the germline V gene. The CDR3 sequence is 15 residues long. CDR3 residues: CASSLGQGSSYEQYF. CDR3 coding DNA: TGTGCCAGCAGCTTGGGACAGGGGAGCTCCTACGAGCAGTACTTC.

The chain links TRBV11-3 to TRBJ2-1; D unresolved. The CDR3 has 15 amino acids. Deletions cut 0 bases from V and 0 bases from J, with 6 bases between. Germline CDR1 reads SGHNT; CDR2 reads YENEEA. CDR3 amino acids: CASSLEGDSYNEQFF. The CDR3 DNA is TGTGCCAGCAGCTTAGAGGGCGACTCCTACAATGAGCAGTTCTTC.

The chain employs TRBV15 and TRBJ2-6; D might be TRBD1 (5 bases). There are 15 residues in the CDR3. Trimming removed 1 base from V and 2 bases from J, with 6 bases in between. Germline V gene lookup returns CDR1 LNHNV and CDR2 YYDKDF (reference sequence). The CDR3 bases are TGTGCCACCAGCAGAGTAGGGGCTGGGGCCAACGTCCTGACTTTC. Its translation: CATSRVGAGANVLTF.